This passage covers 17 T cell receptor beta chains from one sample sequenced in a study of early T cells in non-severe SARS-CoV-2 infection. TCRdb recomputed calls from the 5' RACE reads with MiXCR, one row per CDR3 protein. This table holds some 66,000 distinct CDR3 sequences, less than 15% found once. Sequencing was carried out using whole blood. Source of these receptors: an adult who was a healthcare worker with PCR-confirmed SARS-CoV-2 infection or an uninfected control (not recorded which).

Ten or more counts support this clonotype. The V call is TRBV19, the J call TRBJ1-5; D might be TRBD1 (5 bases). Germline V gene sequence: CDR1 LNHDA, CDR2 SQIVND (reference sequence). The CDR3 loop spans 14 amino acids. Trimming pared 6 bases from V and 3 bases from J, leaving 12 bases between. The CDR3 protein is CASRTGHINQPQHF. CDR3 DNA sequence: TGTGCCAGTAGGACTGGACACATCAATCAGCCCCAGCATTTT. Drawing the rest from reference TRBV19 and TRBJ1-5, the complete variable domain is DGGITQSPKYLFRKEGQNVTLSCEQNLNHDAMYWYRQDPGQGLRLIYYSQIVNDFQKGDIAEGYSVSREKKESFPLTVTSAQKNPTAFYLCASRTGHINQPQHFGDGTRLSIL.

This rearrangement joins TRBV27 to TRBJ2-3; D possibly corresponds to TRBD2 (6 bases). There are 13 residues in the CDR3. V lost 5 bases, J lost 5 bases, and 11 bases lay in between. Germline CDR1 and CDR2: MNHEY and SMNVEV (reference sequence). The CDR3 sequence is CASSPEAGDTQYF. CDR3 DNA: TGTGCCAGCAGTCCAGAAGCGGGAGATACGCAGTATTTT.

This clonotype has a count of ten or more. The chain employs TRBV15 and TRBJ2-7, with D possibly being TRBD2 (6 bases). Germline assignment: CDR1 LNHNV and CDR2 YYDKDF (reference sequence). V lost 1 base, J lost 0 bases, and 13 bases lay in between. This CDR3 comprises 16 residues. The CDR3 region has the DNA TGTGCCACCAGCAGAGGATGGGGAGGCAGCTCCTACGAGCAGTACTTC. Its translation: CATSRGWGGSSYEQYF.

Ten or more counts support this clonotype. The chain joins TRBV9 to TRBJ1-2, with D tentatively TRBD1 (5 bases). The CDR3 has 14 residues. Germline-derived CDR1 and CDR2 are SGDLS and YYNGEE. The ends were cut back, 3 bases at V and 4 bases at J, with 13 bases in the middle. The DNA for the CDR3 is TGTGCCAGCAGCGGAGTTTCCGGGGCCTATGGCTACACCTTC. Encoded protein: CASSGVSGAYGYTF.

This clonotype was counted between two and nine times. V is TRBV7-8 and J is TRBJ2-3, with TRBD1 matching over 7 bases. The CDR3 is made up of 17 amino acids. V dropped 5 bases and J dropped 6; count of bases not matched to a gene: 17. The germline gives CDR1 SGHVS, CDR2 FQNEAQ. The CDR3 loop reads CASSPPPTGPRGDTQYF. The DNA for the CDR3 is TGTGCCAGCAGCCCTCCCCCGACAGGGCCCAGGGGGGATACGCAGTATTTT.

The chain is built from TRBV6-5 and TRBJ2-1; TRBD2 matches 7 bases. CDR3 length equals 16 residues. The V gene's germline CDR1 is MNHEY and CDR2 SVGAGI. V gave up 0 bases and J gave up 6 bases; unmatched junction bases: 8. The CDR3 sequence: CASSYSRREKSNEQFF. The CDR3 coding sequence is TGTGCCAGCAGTTACTCGAGGCGGGAGAAAAGCAATGAGCAGTTCTTC.

A few counts support this clonotype. The chain is built from TRBV29-1 and TRBJ2-3; 7 positions agree with TRBD2. Unmatched junction bases numbered 6, after V lost 4 bases and J lost 2 bases. The CDR3 length is 14 residues. Looked up from germline, CDR1 is SQVTM and CDR2 is ANQGSEA. The chain's CDR3 is CSVGEGLITDTQYF. The CDR3 DNA is TGCAGCGTTGGGGAGGGCCTGATCACAGATACGCAGTATTTT.

There are a few counts of this clonotype. The chain joins TRBV5-1 to TRBJ1-1, with a possible D match to TRBD1 (6 bases). The V gene lost 3 bases and the J gene lost 0 bases, with 9 bases spanning the gap. This CDR3 spans 14 amino acids. Germline values: CDR1 SGHRS, CDR2 YFSETQ. CDR3 loop: CASSSQGLNTEAFF. Here the CDR3 DNA reads TGCGCCAGCAGCTCACAGGGTTTGAACACTGAAGCTTTCTTT.

This chain joins TRBV28 and TRBJ2-7, with D possibly being TRBD2 (6 bases). V lost 5 bases and J 3 bases, leaving 20 bases between the germline ends. Per the germline V gene, CDR1 is MDHEN and CDR2 is SYDVKM. The CDR3 has 16 residues. The CDR3 DNA follows: TGTGCCAGCAGTCCTCGACAACCCCCGGGGGTCTACGAGCAGTACTTC. Translation gives CASSPRQPPGVYEQYF.

The gene calls are TRBV9 and TRBJ2-1; TRBD1 might be the D (6 bases). CDR1 and CDR2 from the germline V gene are SGDLS and YYNGEE. This CDR3 contains 14 residues. V lost 0 bases and J 7 bases, leaving 11 bases between the germline ends. The DNA for the CDR3 is TGTGCCAGCAGCGTAGGACCGGACAGTAATGAGCAGTTCTTC. This translates into CASSVGPDSNEQFF. Based on the CDR3 plus reference TRBV9 and TRBJ2-1, the full variable domain is DSGVTQTPKHLITATGQRVTLRCSPRSGDLSVYWYQQSLDQGLQFLIQYYNGEERAKGNILERFSAQQFPDLHSELNLSSLELGDSALYFCASSVGPDSNEQFFGPGTRLTVL.

V and J are TRBV27 and TRBJ1-4; 11 bases map to TRBD1. CDR1 and CDR2 from the germline V gene are MNHEY and SMNVEV (reference sequence). This CDR3 comprises 14 residues. V was clipped by 6 bases and J by 5 bases; unmatched bases: 2. The CDR3 DNA is TGTGCCAGCAGGGGGACAGGGGGGAATGAAAAACTGTTTTTT. Its translation: CASRGTGGNEKLFF.

This clonotype appeared a few times. The rearrangement links TRBV5-1 to TRBJ1-1; a possible D gene is TRBD1 (5 bases). Germline V lookup: CDR1 SGHRS, CDR2 YFSETQ. The V end was cut by 4 bases, the J end by 7 bases, with 26 bases between. The CDR3 is 17 amino acids. The CDR3 region is CASSPTEGSLATDEAFF. CDR3 in DNA: TGCGCCAGCAGCCCCACCGAGGGGTCCCTGGCGACGGATGAAGCTTTCTTT.

The sample holds many counts of this clonotype. The V and J genes are TRBV29-1 and TRBJ2-2; TRBD1 agrees at 7 bases. With V trimmed by 6 bases and J by 1 base, 5 bases remained unmatched. The CDR3 length is 14 residues. Germline loops: CDR1 SQVTM, CDR2 ANQGSEA. This CDR3 is CSVTGAMNTGELFF. In DNA, the CDR3 is TGCAGCGTAACAGGGGCGATGAACACCGGGGAGCTGTTTTTT.

The chain combines TRBV19 with TRBJ2-5, with D hard to call. Germline CDR1 LNHDA, CDR2 SQIVND (reference sequence). Trimming left V 6 bases short and J 1 base short, with 9 bases between. The CDR3 covers 13 residues. The CDR3 nucleotides are TGTGCCAGTAGCTACACCACCCAAGAGACCCAGTACTTC. The encoded protein is CASSYTTQETQYF.

The chain couples TRBV20-1 to TRBJ1-1, with unresolved D. The germline V gene encodes CDR1 DFQATT and CDR2 SNEGSKA (reference sequence). Between the trimmed V and J ends, which lost 3 bases and 0 bases, there was a span of 11 bases. The CDR3 consists of 14 residues. The CDR3 DNA reads as TGCAGTGCTAGGTTTTCGGAGATGAACACTGAAGCTTTCTTT. This sequence encodes CSARFSEMNTEAFF.

This chain uses TRBV25-1 with TRBJ2-7, with TRBD2 matching 9 bases. The germline V gene has CDR1 MGHDK and CDR2 SYGVNS. The junction had 5 bases not matched to a gene; V was cut back by 2 bases and J by 0 bases. The CDR3 contains 16 residues. In nucleotides, the CDR3 is TGTGCCAGCAGTGAAGTGGGTAGCGGGAGCTCCTACGAGCAGTACTTC. Encoded protein: CASSEVGSGSSYEQYF.

The chain links TRBV6-2 or TRBV6-3 to TRBJ2-2; D remains unclear. In germline, CDR1 is MNHEY, CDR2 SVGEGT. The CDR3 runs to 14 residues. V dropped 7 bases and J dropped 0 bases, with 9 bases sitting between them. CDR3 DNA: TGTGCCAGCAATAAGCGCTCGAACACCGGGGAGCTGTTTTTT. Translation: CASNKRSNTGELFF.